Listed below are T cell receptor beta chains from one sample, sequenced in a study of T cell repertoires in cytomegalovirus infection. TCRdb used MiXCR to reprocess the reads, holding one entry per CDR3 protein. The table records approximately 500,000 distinct CDR3 sequences, approximately 16% of them present only once. The material sequenced was CD8+ T cells from PBMCs. These receptors all come from a human donor in good health (CMV status not recorded). Some clones in this sample may be carry-over from other donors' samples. CDR3s include the opening cysteine and the closing phenylalanine or tryptophan. A D gene is named only where the DNA matches it firmly. Part of the rows lack a size; the others show once, few, many or a class for expanded clones.

j_call clone_size v_call d_call cdr3_nt cdr3_aa
TRBJ1-4 many TRBV28 NA TGTGCCAGCAGTTTATTCTCCTTACGACCCGGGAGTAATGAAAAACTGTTTTTT CASSLFSLRPGSNEKLFF
TRBJ1-4 few TRBV4-2 TRBD1 TGTGCCAGCAGCCCGGGGGCCTACTGGGACAGCCGGGGAGAAAAACTGTTTTTT CASSPGAYWDSRGEKLFF
TRBJ2-5 NA TRBV7-9 NA TGTGCCAGCAGCTCAACCCGGGCGCCTTTCACGCAGTACTTC CASSSTRAPFTQYF
TRBJ1-2 many TRBV12-3/TRBV12-4 TRBD1 TGTGCCAGCAGCTTAGGGACAGGGGGCTTCTATGGCTACACCTTC CASSLGTGGFYGYTF
TRBJ2-3 many TRBV19 NA TGTGCCAGTAGTATGGACCTCGCGGTGGGCCGAACAGATACGCAGTATTTT CASSMDLAVGRTDTQYF
TRBJ1-3 many TRBV28 NA TGTGCCAGCAGTTTAAAGGGAGAGGGCTTCTCTGGAAACACCATATATTTT CASSLKGEGFSGNTIYF
TRBJ2-7 NA TRBV20-1 NA TGCAGTGCTAGAGATCCACAGGACTCCTACGAGCAGTACTTC CSARDPQDSYEQYF
TRBJ1-1 many TRBV7-8 NA TGTGCCAGCAGCCCAATTAGAGGGCAGGGGAGAACTGTGGACACTGAAGCTTTCTTT CASSPIRGQGRTVDTEAFF
TRBJ2-7 many TRBV7-7 TRBD1 TGTGCCAGCAGCTCCGGGACAGGGGGCACCTACGAGCAGTACTTC CASSSGTGGTYEQYF
TRBJ1-3 few TRBV11-2 NA TGTGCCAGCAGCTTATGGGGTCAGGGGAGTTACTCTGGAAACACCATATATTTT CASSLWGQGSYSGNTIYF
TRBJ2-7 many TRBV7-8 NA TGTGCCAGCAGCACTGAACAGGGCTTGCACTACGAGCAGTACTTC CASSTEQGLHYEQYF
TRBJ2-1 NA TRBV27 TRBD2 TGTGCCAGCAGTTTATCTCTGGAGCGGGAGGCTTCCAGCTCCTACAATGAGCAGTTCTTC CASSLSLEREASSSYNEQFF
TRBJ2-7 many TRBV6-1 TRBD1 TGTGCCAGCAGGAGACAGGGTCCCTACGAGCAGTACTTC CASRRQGPYEQYF
TRBJ2-5 NA TRBV7-8 NA TGTGCCAGCAGCTTACGGAGCCTTGAGACCCAGTACTTC CASSLRSLETQYF
TRBJ2-7 once TRBV20-1 NA TGCAGTGCTAGAACCCGGGGTCAATACTACGAGCAGTACTTC CSARTRGQYYEQYF
TRBJ1-2 NA TRBV13 NA TGTGCCAGCAGCTCATCCGGACGGGAGGAGGGCTACACCTTC CASSSSGREEGYTF
TRBJ1-4 NA TRBV4-2 TRBD1 TGTGCCAGCAGCCAAGAAGAGAACAGGGGAGGTGAAAAACTGTTTTTT CASSQEENRGGEKLFF
TRBJ2-7 many TRBV5-6 NA TGTGCCAGCAGCTCGGGACAATCCCGCTACGAGCAGTACTTC CASSSGQSRYEQYF
TRBJ2-3 NA TRBV27 NA TGTGCCAGCAGTTCAAAAACATCCGGCACAGATACGCAGTATTTT CASSSKTSGTDTQYF
TRBJ2-7 few TRBV9 TRBD1 TGTGCCAGCAGCTTGGCGACAGGGTCGAGGGACGAGCAGTACTTC CASSLATGSRDEQYF
TRBJ1-1 many TRBV19 NA TGTGCCACCAAGGGACTGGGAGAAGCTTTCTTT CATKGLGEAFF
TRBJ1-2 many TRBV5-1 TRBD1 TGTGCCAGCAGCTTACAGGGGGCGAATGGCTACACCTTC CASSLQGANGYTF
TRBJ2-1 many TRBV12-3/TRBV12-4 NA TGTGCCAGCAGTTTGTCGGGGCCCTACAATGAGCAGTTCTTC CASSLSGPYNEQFF
TRBJ2-1 NA TRBV2 TRBD1 TGTGCCAGCCAACAGGGGGACAGTCTCTACAATGAGCAGTTCTTC CASQQGDSLYNEQFF
TRBJ2-7 many TRBV7-8 NA TGTGCCAGCAGCCCAGGCCGGCAGGGGGGCTACGAGCAGTACTTC CASSPGRQGGYEQYF
TRBJ2-1 NA TRBV5-4 TRBD2 TGTGCCAGCAGCTTGAAGCGGGAGCGTGGATCCTACAATGAGCAGTTCTTC CASSLKRERGSYNEQFF
TRBJ2-7 many TRBV12-5 TRBD1 TGTGCCAGCGGACAGGGGGCCTACGAGCAGTACTTC CASGQGAYEQYF
TRBJ1-3 NA TRBV29-1 NA TGCAGCGTTGAACCCAACGGCAGGGGAGACAGGCTAGGGTTTGGAAACACCATATATTTT CSVEPNGRGDRLGFGNTIYF
TRBJ1-1 NA TRBV2 NA TGTGCCAGCAGGGGGCGCGGGGCTTTCTTT CASRGRGAFF
TRBJ2-7 NA TRBV3-1 TRBD1 TGTGCCAGCAGCCAAGACCGCCTGAGGGGGCTCGGCGAGCAGTACTTC CASSQDRLRGLGEQYF
TRBJ2-1 NA TRBV4-1 NA TGCGCCAGCAGCCAAGTAAAGGGGATTTGGGATGAGCAGTTCTTC CASSQVKGIWDEQFF
TRBJ1-5 NA TRBV15 NA TGTGCCACCAGAGTAGGCAGGTGCGCCGGTCAGCCCCAGCATTTT CATRVGRCAGQPQHF
TRBJ2-6 few TRBV11-2 NA TGTGCCAGCAGCTTATACAGGGAGTACTCTGGGGCCAACGTCCTGACTTTC CASSLYREYSGANVLTF
TRBJ2-5 few TRBV7-9 NA TGTGCCAGCAGCTCCTCTTTGACAGGCCTCCAAGAGACCCAGTACTTC CASSSSLTGLQETQYF
TRBJ1-2 many TRBV27 NA TGTGCCAGCACCTCCGACCCTCACCTGCTCTACACCTTC CASTSDPHLLYTF
TRBJ2-1 few TRBV6-2/TRBV6-3 NA TGTGCCAGCAGTTACTCCCAGCGGAACAATGAGCAGTTCTTC CASSYSQRNNEQFF
TRBJ1-1 NA TRBV20-1 TRBD1 TGCAGTGCTAGAGGGACAGGGGACACTGAAGCTTTCTTT CSARGTGDTEAFF
TRBJ2-5 NA TRBV27 NA TGTGCCAGCAGTGCGACAGTGTACCAAGAGACCCAGTACTTC CASSATVYQETQYF
TRBJ2-5 few TRBV27 TRBD2 TGTGCCAGCAGTTTATCTCAGCGGGGGAGAGGAGAGACCCAGTACTTC CASSLSQRGRGETQYF
TRBJ2-2 NA TRBV5-4 NA TGTGCCAGCAGCTTGAGGGAGAACACCGGGGAGCTGTTTTTT CASSLRENTGELFF
TRBJ1-5 many TRBV11-2 NA TGTGCCAGCAGCTTAGAGGGAGCTAGCAATCAGCCCCAGCATTTT CASSLEGASNQPQHF
TRBJ2-7 many TRBV7-8 TRBD2 TGTGCCAGCAGCTCCCGGTCGGGACTACACTCCTACGAGCAGTACTTC CASSSRSGLHSYEQYF
TRBJ1-2 NA TRBV7-9 TRBD1 TGTGCCAGCAGCTCTTACAGGGGGCGCGACTATGGCTACACCTTC CASSSYRGRDYGYTF
TRBJ2-2 many TRBV7-9 NA TGTGCCAGCAGCCTCGGCTTGGGGGAAGGGACCGGGGAGCTGTTTTTT CASSLGLGEGTGELFF
TRBJ2-5 many TRBV15 NA TGTGCCACCAGCAGCAGGAGGGGTTACGAAGAGACCCAGTACTTC CATSSRRGYEETQYF
TRBJ2-7 few TRBV2 NA TGTGCCTTACAGTTGGGCTACGAGCAGTACTTC CALQLGYEQYF
TRBJ2-3 NA TRBV15 NA TGTGCCACCAGCAGGTTTGGCCCAGATACGCAGTATTTT CATSRFGPDTQYF
TRBJ1-2 few TRBV19 NA TGTGCCACCTCTCAGAATCAGGGTGGTAGCGGCTACACCTTC CATSQNQGGSGYTF
TRBJ1-1 few TRBV27 NA TGTGCCAGCAGTTTCTCTAGCCTCTCCCCCAGGGCAGGATGGACTGAAGCTTTCTTT CASSFSSLSPRAGWTEAFF
TRBJ2-2 NA TRBV28 TRBD2 TGTGCCAGCAGTTTAGACTCCGAGCGGGGCACCGGGGAGCTGTTTTTT CASSLDSERGTGELFF
TRBJ2-1 many TRBV19 TRBD2 TGTGCCAGTAGTGGGTCTAGCGGGCATTACAATGAGCAGTTCTTC CASSGSSGHYNEQFF
TRBJ1-3 many TRBV6-1 NA TGTGCCAGCAATACAGGGATCTCTGGAAACACCATATATTTT CASNTGISGNTIYF
TRBJ1-6 NA TRBV9 NA TGTGCCAGCAGCGGAGGGGGGGATAATTCACCCCTCCACTTT CASSGGGDNSPLHF
TRBJ1-4 NA TRBV30 NA TGTGCCTGGAGTAAGGGACACCGTAATGAAAAACTGTTTTTT CAWSKGHRNEKLFF
TRBJ2-3 few TRBV30 NA TGTGCCTGGAGTGTAGAAACCGGGGCAGATACGCAGTATTTT CAWSVETGADTQYF